A single sample is the source of the 2 T cell receptor beta chains below, sequenced in a study of siplizumab effects on memory and regulatory T cells. The data were produced by immunoSEQ multiplex PCR, yet TCRdb's version contains in-frame clones alone and is incomplete. This table holds about 56,000 clones, 95% to 98% found once. The sample consisted of naive CD8+ T cells sorted from blood. These receptors were collected from a human donor in good health.

For the CDR3, the DNA is TGTGCCACCAGCAGCACTATTGGGAGGGAGCTGTTTTTT. It specifies CATSSTIGRELFF. The rearrangement links TRBV15 to TRBJ2-2; D call uncertain. With 3 bases removed from V and 9 bases from J, the gap between germline ends came to 11 bases. The CDR3 runs 13 residues. Germline V gene lookup returns CDR1 LNHNV and CDR2 YYDKDF (reference sequence). The full variable domain, rest sourced from reference TRBV15 and TRBJ2-2, is DAMVIQNPRYQVTQFGKPVTLSCSQTLNHNVMYWYQQKSSQAPKLLFHYYDKDFNNEADTPDNFQSRRPNTSFCFLDIRSPGLGDTAMYLCATSSTIGRELFFGEGSRLTVL.

The V and J genes are TRBV30 and TRBJ1-1, with unresolved D. V dropped 3 bases and J dropped 1 base, with 12 bases sitting between them. This CDR3 is 14 amino acids long. Germline V CDR1 and CDR2: GTSNPN, SVGIG (reference sequence). The CDR3 sequence is CAWRALSSNTEAFF. CDR3 nucleotide sequence: TGTGCCTGGAGGGCTTTAAGTTCGAACACTGAAGCTTTCTTT.